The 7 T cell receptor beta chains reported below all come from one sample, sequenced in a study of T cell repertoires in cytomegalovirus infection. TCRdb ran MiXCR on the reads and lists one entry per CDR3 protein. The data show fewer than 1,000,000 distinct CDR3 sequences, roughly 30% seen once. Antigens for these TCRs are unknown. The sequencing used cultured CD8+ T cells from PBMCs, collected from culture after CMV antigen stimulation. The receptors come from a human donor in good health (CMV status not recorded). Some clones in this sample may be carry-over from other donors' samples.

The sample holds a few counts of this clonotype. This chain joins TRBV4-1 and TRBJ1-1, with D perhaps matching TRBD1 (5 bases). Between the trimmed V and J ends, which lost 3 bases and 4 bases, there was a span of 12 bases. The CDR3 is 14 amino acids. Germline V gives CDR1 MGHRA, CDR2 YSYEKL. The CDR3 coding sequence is TGCGCCAGCAGCCAGGACACCACGATCACTGAAGCTTTCTTT. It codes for CASSQDTTITEAFF.

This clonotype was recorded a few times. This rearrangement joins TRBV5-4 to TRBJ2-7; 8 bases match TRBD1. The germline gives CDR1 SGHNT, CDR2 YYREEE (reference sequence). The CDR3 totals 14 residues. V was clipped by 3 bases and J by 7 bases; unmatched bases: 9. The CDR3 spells CASSSGQGVREQYF. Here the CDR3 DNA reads TGTGCCAGCAGCTCCGGACAGGGAGTGAGAGAGCAGTACTTC.

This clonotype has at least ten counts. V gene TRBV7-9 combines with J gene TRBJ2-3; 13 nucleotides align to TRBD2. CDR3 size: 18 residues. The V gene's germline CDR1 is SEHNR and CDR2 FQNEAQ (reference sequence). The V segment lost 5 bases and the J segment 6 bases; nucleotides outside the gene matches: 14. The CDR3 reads CASSLTSGGARVTDTQYF. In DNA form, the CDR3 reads TGTGCCAGCAGCCTCACTAGCGGGGGGGCCAGGGTGACCGATACGCAGTATTTT. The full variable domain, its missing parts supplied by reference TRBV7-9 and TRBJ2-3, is DTGVSQNPRHKITKRGQNVTFRCDPISEHNRLYWYRQTLGQGPEFLTYFQNEAQLEKSRLLSDRFSAERPKGSFSTLEIQRTEQGDSAMYLCASSLTSGGARVTDTQYFGPGTRLTVL.

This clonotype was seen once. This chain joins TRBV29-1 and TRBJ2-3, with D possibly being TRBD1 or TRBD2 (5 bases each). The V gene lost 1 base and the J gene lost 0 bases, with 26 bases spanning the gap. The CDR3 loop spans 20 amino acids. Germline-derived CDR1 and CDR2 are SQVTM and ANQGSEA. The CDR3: CSVEVVVGAGGLSSTDTQYF. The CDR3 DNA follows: TGCAGCGTTGAAGTTGTTGTTGGGGCGGGCGGACTCTCTAGCACAGATACGCAGTATTTT.

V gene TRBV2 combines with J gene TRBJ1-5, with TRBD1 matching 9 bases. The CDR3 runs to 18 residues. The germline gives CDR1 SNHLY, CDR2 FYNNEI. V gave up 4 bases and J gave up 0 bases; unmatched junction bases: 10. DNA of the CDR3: TGTGCCAGCAGTGTTGGGGGGACAGGGACGTATAGCAATCAGCCCCAGCATTTT. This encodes CASSVGGTGTYSNQPQHF.

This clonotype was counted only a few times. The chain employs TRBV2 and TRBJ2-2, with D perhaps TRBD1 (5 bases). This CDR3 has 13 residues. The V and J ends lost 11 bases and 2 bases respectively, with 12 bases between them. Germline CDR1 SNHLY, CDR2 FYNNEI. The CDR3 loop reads CACLGENTGELFF. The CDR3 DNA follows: TGTGCCTGCCTAGGGGAAAACACCGGGGAGCTGTTTTTT.

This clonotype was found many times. This CDR3 is CASSLVGRGEQFF. CDR3 DNA sequence: TGTGCCAGCAGCTTAGTGGGAAGGGGTGAGCAGTTCTTC. The gene calls are TRBV7-8 and TRBJ2-1, with a weak D call TRBD1 (5 bases). V shed 1 base and J shed 9 bases, with 10 bases lying between them. Germline lookup yields CDR1 SGHVS and CDR2 FQNEAQ. The CDR3 spans 13 residues.